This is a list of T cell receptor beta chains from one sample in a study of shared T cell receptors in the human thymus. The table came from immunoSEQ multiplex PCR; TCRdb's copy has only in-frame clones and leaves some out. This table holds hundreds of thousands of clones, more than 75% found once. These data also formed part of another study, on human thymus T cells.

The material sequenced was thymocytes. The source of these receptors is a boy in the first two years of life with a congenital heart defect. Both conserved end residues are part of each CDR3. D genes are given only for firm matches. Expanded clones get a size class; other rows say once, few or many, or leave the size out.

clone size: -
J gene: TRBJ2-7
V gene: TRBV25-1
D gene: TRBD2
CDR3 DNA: TGTGCCAGCAGTGAATATCGGTCGGAGCGGGATCACCTCGGCGAGCAGTACTTC
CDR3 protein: CASSEYRSERDHLGEQYF

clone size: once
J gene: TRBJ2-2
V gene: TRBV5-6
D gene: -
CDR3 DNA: TGTGCCAGCAGCTCGGGAAATCGCCCGAACAGTACGAACACCGGGGAGCTGTTTTTT
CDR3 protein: CASSSGNRPNSTNTGELFF

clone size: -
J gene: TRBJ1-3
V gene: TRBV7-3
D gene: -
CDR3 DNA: TGTGCCAGCGGGCGGAATGGAACGCGGGCCCCCTCTGGAAACACCATATATTTT
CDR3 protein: CASGRNGTRAPSGNTIYF

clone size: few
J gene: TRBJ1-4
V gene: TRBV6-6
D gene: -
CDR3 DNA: TGTGCCAGCAGTTACTCCTCCTGCCCGGGTAGTGAAAAACTGTTTTTT
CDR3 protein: CASSYSSCPGSEKLFF

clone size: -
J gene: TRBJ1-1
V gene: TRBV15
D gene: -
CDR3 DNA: TGTGCCACCAGCAGGAGGGCTGGGACTGAAGCTTTCTTT
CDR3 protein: CATSRRAGTEAFF

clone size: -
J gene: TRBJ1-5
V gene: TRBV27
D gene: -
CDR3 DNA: TGTGCCGCTGGTGCCCAGCGCTATCAGCCCCAGCATTTT
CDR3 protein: CAAGAQRYQPQHF

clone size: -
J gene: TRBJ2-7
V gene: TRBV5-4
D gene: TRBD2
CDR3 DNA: TGTGCCAGCAGCATCCGGGGGGCGGGAGGGGACTCCTACGAGCAGTACTTC
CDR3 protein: CASSIRGAGGDSYEQYF

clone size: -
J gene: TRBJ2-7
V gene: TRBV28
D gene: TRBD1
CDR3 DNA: TGTGCCAGCAGACTTGACAGGGGTGTTCGAGAGGACGAGCAGTACTTC
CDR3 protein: CASRLDRGVREDEQYF

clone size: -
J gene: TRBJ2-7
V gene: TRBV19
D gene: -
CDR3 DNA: TGTGCCAGTAGCCCCCGGGGTTTCCTGGGTCCGTGCGAGCAGTACTTC
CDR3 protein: CASSPRGFLGPCEQYF

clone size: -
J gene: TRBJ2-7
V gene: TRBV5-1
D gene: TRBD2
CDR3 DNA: TGCGCCAGCAGCTTGGGTAGCGGGAGGTGGTACGAGCAGTACTTC
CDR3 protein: CASSLGSGRWYEQYF

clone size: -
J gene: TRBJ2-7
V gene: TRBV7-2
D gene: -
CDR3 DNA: TGTGCCAGCAGCTTAGGTGGCAGGGGACCCTCCTACGAGCAGTACTTC
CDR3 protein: CASSLGGRGPSYEQYF

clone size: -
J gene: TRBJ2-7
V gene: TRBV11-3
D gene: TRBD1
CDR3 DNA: TGTGCCAGCAGCCAACAGGGGGCTTCCTACGAGCAGTACTTC
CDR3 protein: CASSQQGASYEQYF

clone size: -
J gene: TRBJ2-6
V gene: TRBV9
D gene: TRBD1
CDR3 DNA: TGTGCCAGCAGCGCGGGGGAGGGACAGGGTCCTGGGGCCAACGTCCTGACTTTC
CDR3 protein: CASSAGEGQGPGANVLTF

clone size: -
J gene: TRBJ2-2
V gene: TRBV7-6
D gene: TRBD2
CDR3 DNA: TGTGCCAGCAGCTTAGGTGAAGCGGGAGGAACCGGGGAGCTGTTTTTT
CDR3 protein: CASSLGEAGGTGELFF

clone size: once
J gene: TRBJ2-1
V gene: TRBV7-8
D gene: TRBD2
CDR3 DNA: TGTGCCAGCAGCTTAGGGGTTAGCGGGAGTCCCTACAATGAGCAGTTCTTC
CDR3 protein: CASSLGVSGSPYNEQFF

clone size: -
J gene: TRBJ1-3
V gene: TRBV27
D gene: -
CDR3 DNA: TGTGCCAGCAGTTTGTCGGGTACCCCCTCCTTTTCTGGAAACACCATATATTTT
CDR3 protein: CASSLSGTPSFSGNTIYF

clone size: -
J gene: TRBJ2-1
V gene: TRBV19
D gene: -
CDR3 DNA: TGTGCCAGTAGTATAGATGGAGGACGACTCTACAATGAGCAGTTCTTC
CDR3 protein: CASSIDGGRLYNEQFF

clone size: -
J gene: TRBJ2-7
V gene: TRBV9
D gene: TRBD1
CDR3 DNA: TGTGCCAGCAGCGTCCGACCGGGACAGGGTGTCCACGAGCAGTACTTC
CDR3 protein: CASSVRPGQGVHEQYF

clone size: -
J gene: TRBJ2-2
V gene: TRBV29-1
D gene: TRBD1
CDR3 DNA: TGCAGCGCCCGGACAGGGGCCACCGGGGAGCTGTTTTTT
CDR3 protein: CSARTGATGELFF

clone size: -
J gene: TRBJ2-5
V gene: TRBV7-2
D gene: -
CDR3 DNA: TGTGCCAGCAGCTTAGGTTCTAGCATTGAGACCCAGTACTTC
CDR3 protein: CASSLGSSIETQYF

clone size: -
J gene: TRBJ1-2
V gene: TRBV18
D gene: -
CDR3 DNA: TGTGCCAGCTCACCACCCCCAGCTAACTATGGCTACACCTTC
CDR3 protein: CASSPPPANYGYTF

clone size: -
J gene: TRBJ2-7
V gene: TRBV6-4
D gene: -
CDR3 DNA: TGTGCCAGCAGTGCGACAGCCTACGAGCAGTACTTC
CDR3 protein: CASSATAYEQYF

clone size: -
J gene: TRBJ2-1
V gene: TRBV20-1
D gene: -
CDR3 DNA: TGCAGTGCGCGGCCTGAGGGTGAGCAGTTCTTC
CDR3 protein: CSARPEGEQFF

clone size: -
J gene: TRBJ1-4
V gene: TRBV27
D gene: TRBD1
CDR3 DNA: TGTGCCAGCAGGCAGGGATCCAGGGGGCACGTCGGATATGAAAAACTGTTTTTT
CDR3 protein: CASRQGSRGHVGYEKLFF

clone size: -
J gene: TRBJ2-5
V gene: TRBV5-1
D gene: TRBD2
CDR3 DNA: TGCGCCAGCAGCTTGGCGAGCGGGAGTAGGGGTTGGAAAGAGACCCAGTACTTC
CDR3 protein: CASSLASGSRGWKETQYF

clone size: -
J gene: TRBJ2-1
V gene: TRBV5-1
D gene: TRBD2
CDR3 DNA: TGCGCCAGCAGAGGGTCTAGCGGGAGACCCCGCTCCTACAATGAGCAGTTCTTC
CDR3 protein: CASRGSSGRPRSYNEQFF

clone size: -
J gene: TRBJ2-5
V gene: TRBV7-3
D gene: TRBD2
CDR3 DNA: TGTGCCAGCAGCAAATGGGGGGGGAGCAAAGAGACCCAGTACTTC
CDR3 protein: CASSKWGGSKETQYF

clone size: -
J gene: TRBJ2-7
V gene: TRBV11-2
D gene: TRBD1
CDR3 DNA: TGTGCCAGCAGCTTAGCCCTCAAAAACAGGGGCGCTACCTACGAGCAGTACTTC
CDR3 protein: CASSLALKNRGATYEQYF

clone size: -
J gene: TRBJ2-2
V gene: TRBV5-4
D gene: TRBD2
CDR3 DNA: TGTGCCAGCAGCTTAGGTAACGCGGGAGGCACCGGGGAGCTGTTTTTT
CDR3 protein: CASSLGNAGGTGELFF

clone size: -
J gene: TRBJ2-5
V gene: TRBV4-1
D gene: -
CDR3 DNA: TGCGCCAGCAGCCAGACGGGACACTGGGAGCTAGCGGAGCAAGAGACCCAGTACTTC
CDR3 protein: CASSQTGHWELAEQETQYF

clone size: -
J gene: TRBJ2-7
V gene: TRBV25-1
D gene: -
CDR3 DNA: TGTGCCAGCGGCTCCGTGGGGTCCGGGGACGAGCAGTACTTC
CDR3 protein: CASGSVGSGDEQYF

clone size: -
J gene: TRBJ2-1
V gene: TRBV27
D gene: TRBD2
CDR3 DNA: TGTGCCAGCAGTTTAGGGACTAGAATCCTGGGTGAGCAGTTCTTC
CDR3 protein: CASSLGTRILGEQFF

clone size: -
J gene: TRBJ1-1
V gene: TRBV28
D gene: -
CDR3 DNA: TGTGCCAGCAGTTTGGGCTTCGGGAGGTGGTGGGACACTGAAGCTTTCTTT
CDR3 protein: CASSLGFGRWWDTEAFF

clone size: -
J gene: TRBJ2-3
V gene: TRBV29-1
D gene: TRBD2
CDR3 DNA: TGCAGCGTAGGTCGAACCGGGACTAGCGGCCCCAGCACAGATACGCAGTATTTT
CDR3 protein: CSVGRTGTSGPSTDTQYF

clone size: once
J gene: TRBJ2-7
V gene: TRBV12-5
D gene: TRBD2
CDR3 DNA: TGTGCTAGTGGTTTGGCCCCGGGACTAGCGGGAGTGTACGAGCAGTACTTC
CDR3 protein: CASGLAPGLAGVYEQYF

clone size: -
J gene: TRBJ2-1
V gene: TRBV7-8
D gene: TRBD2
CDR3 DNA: TGTGCCAGCAGCTTAGATCAGGTGACTAGCGGGAGGAGTCCTACCTACAATGAGCAGTTCTTC
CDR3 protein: CASSLDQVTSGRSPTYNEQFF

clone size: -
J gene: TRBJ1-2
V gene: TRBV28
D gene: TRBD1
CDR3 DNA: TGTGCCAGCAGGAATGGACAGGGGTCTGGCTACACCTTC
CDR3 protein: CASRNGQGSGYTF

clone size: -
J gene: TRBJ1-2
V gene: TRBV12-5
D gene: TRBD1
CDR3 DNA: TGTGCTAGTGGTTTGGTGGCCGACCGGGACAGGGGATGCTATGGCTACACCTTC
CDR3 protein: CASGLVADRDRGCYGYTF

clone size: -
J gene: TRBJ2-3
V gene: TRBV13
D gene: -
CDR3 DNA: TGTGCCAGCAGCCCCACCCCCAGGGCGGCGAGCACAGATACGCAGTATTTT
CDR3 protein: CASSPTPRAASTDTQYF

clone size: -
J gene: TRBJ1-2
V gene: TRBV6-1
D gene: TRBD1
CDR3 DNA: TGTGCCAGCAGTGAAGCGGTAGATACCGGGACAGCGACTAACTATGGCTACACCTTC
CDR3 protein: CASSEAVDTGTATNYGYTF

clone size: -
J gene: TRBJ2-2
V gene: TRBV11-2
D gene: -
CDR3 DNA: TGTGCCAGCAGCTTAGCGTTTGGGACGGGACTGGGCACCGGGGAGCTGTTTTTT
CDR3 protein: CASSLAFGTGLGTGELFF

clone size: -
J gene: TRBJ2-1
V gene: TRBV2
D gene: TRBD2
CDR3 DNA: TGTGCCACCCGGGGGGGCTTCTACAATGAGCAGTTCTTC
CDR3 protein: CATRGGFYNEQFF

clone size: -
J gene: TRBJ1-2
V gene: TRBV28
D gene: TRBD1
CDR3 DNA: TGTGCCAGCAGAAAACAGGGGGGGGAGGACTATGGCTACACCTTC
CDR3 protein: CASRKQGGEDYGYTF